This entry features one T cell receptor beta chain sequence. Its antigen is still unknown. This specimen comes from a study of Ad26.COV2.S vaccination and SARS-CoV-2 variants. Findings and limits, study-wide: Relative to placebo recipients, vaccine recipients exhibited elevated spike-specific TCR breadth. Measurements of TCR breadth and depth may have given underestimates of the total T cell responses. Considerable breadth of spike-specific CD8+ and CD4+ T cell responses has reportedly been documented following vaccination. Vaccine and placebo recipients had comparable breadth of non-spike TCRs.

The protocol was immunoSEQ multiplex PCR, while the TCRdb copy is restricted to in-frame clones and leaves out a portion. The sample contains 300,000 to 450,000 clones, around 90% of which appear only once. Germline V gives CDR1 SGDLS, CDR2 YYNGEE. This CDR3 has 15 amino acids. Trimming cost V 0 bases and J 7 bases, with 13 bases left between them. The specimen comprised peripheral blood, sampled after recovery from COVID-19. The chain carries TRBV9 and TRBJ1-4; the D gene is possibly TRBD1 (6 bases). This TCR derives from a human donor who had recovered from COVID-19. The CDR3 loop reads CASSVGGQIREKLFF. The CDR3 bases are TGTGCCAGCAGCGTAGGTGGACAGATTCGTGAAAAACTGTTTTTT.